Presented here are 8 T cell receptor beta chains from one specimen sequenced in a study of CD8 T cells in Susac syndrome. RNA was extracted with the RNeasy kit, and a quantity of roughly 0.5 to 1 ug was reverse transcribed using random hexamers. From the immunoSEQ multiplex PCR reads, TCRdb called clonotypes with MiXCR, one entry per CDR3 protein. This table holds about 250,000 distinct CDR3 sequences, around 95% found once. The sequencing sample was made of CD4+ T cells from PBMCs. The receptors stem from a human donor with multiple sclerosis.

The chain combines TRBV5-6 with TRBJ1-5; no reliable D call. Germline assignment: CDR1 SGHDT and CDR2 YYEEEE. The CDR3 extends over 17 amino acids. V was shortened by 2 bases and J by 3 bases, with 18 bases between the two germline ends. This chain's CDR3 is CASSLYGAGGVNQPQHF. The CDR3 nucleotides are TGTGCCAGCAGCTTATACGGAGCCGGCGGTGTCAATCAGCCCCAGCATTTT.

The chain employs TRBV30 and TRBJ1-5; 7 nucleotides match TRBD1. Germline V gene sequence: CDR1 GTSNPN, CDR2 SVGIG (reference sequence). Losses at the gene ends were 1 base for V and 7 bases for J; bases not matched to a gene: 4. The length of the CDR3 is 13 residues. The CDR3 coding sequence is TGTGCCTGGAGTGAGGACAGGCAGCAGCCCCAGCATTTT. Its translation: CAWSEDRQQPQHF.

This clonotype was seen once. The chain carries TRBV18 and TRBJ1-6; 7 bases fit TRBD1. Germline V gene data show CDR1 as KGHSH and CDR2 as LQKENI. V lost 6 bases to trimming and J lost 7 bases; unmatched junction nucleotides: 9. This CDR3 region has 15 residues. The CDR3 loop is CASSRDGQDNSPLHF. The CDR3 nucleotides read TGTGCCAGCTCGCGGGATGGACAGGACAATTCACCCCTCCACTTT.

This clonotype occurred once. The gene calls are TRBV6-5 and TRBJ2-1, with D possibly matching TRBD2 (5 bases). This CDR3 spans 14 amino acids. Germline V gene data show CDR1 as MNHEY and CDR2 as SVGAGI. The V end lost 0 bases, the J end lost 2 bases, and 5 bases lay between the germline ends. The CDR3: CASSYSTTYNEQFF. DNA for the CDR3: TGTGCCAGCAGTTACTCGACTACCTACAATGAGCAGTTCTTC.

This rearrangement joins TRBV28 to TRBJ1-5; D ambiguous. V gave up 6 bases and J gave up 5 bases, with 8 bases separating them. Germline CDR1 and CDR2: MDHEN and SYDVKM. CDR3 length equals 12 residues. The CDR3 sequence: CASSQSYQPQHF. The CDR3 DNA is TGTGCCAGCAGCCAGTCGTATCAGCCCCAGCATTTT.

V and J are TRBV7-9 and TRBJ2-4, with 12 bases lining up with TRBD2. Germline V gives CDR1 SEHNR, CDR2 FQNEAQ (reference sequence). Trimming removed 1 base from V and 6 bases from J; junction bases left unmatched: 7. This CDR3 is built from 17 residues. The CDR3 region is CASSLGTSGTRGNIQYF. The CDR3, as DNA: TGTGCCAGCAGCTTAGGGACTAGCGGGACCCGAGGAAACATTCAGTACTTC.

This rearrangement joins TRBV2 to TRBJ2-1; a possible D gene is TRBD2 (6 bases). Looked up from germline, CDR1 is SNHLY and CDR2 is FYNNEI. V lost 6 bases, J lost 5 bases, and 8 bases lay in between. This CDR3 comprises 12 residues. Here the CDR3 reads CASRRENNEQFF. The CDR3 DNA reads TGTGCCAGCAGACGGGAGAACAATGAGCAGTTCTTC. The full variable domain, its missing parts supplied by reference TRBV2 and TRBJ2-1, is EPEVTQTPSHQVTQMGQEVILRCVPISNHLYFYWYRQILGQKVEFLVSFYNNEISEKSEIFDDQFSVERPDGSNFTLKIRSTKLEDSAMYFCASRRENNEQFFGPGTRLTVL.

The V gene is TRBV7-8, the J gene TRBJ1-4; D perhaps matches TRBD1 (5 bases). In germline, CDR1 is SGHVS, CDR2 FQNEAQ. The CDR3 has 14 residues. V shed 5 bases and J shed 7 bases, with 14 bases lying between them. CDR3 in amino acids: CASSGERGGEKLFF. The DNA for the CDR3 is TGTGCCAGCAGCGGTGAAAGGGGCGGTGAAAAACTGTTTTTT.